This T cell receptor beta chain was recovered during a study of T-cell reconstitution after alpha-beta-depleted transplantation in children. This clonotype has a handful of counts. Its antigen is as yet unknown. Using unique molecular identifiers, the investigators prepared the TCRbeta library. TCRdb processed the PCR reads anew with MiXCR; each CDR3 protein has one entry. The profile shows 450,000 to 700,000 distinct CDR3 sequences, 25% to 30% of them singletons. Germline-derived CDR1 and CDR2 are MDHEN and SYDVKM. J was trimmed by 1 base and V by 5 bases; bases with no gene match: 8. The CDR3 runs 16 residues. The study, taken as a whole, reports: Surviving recipient T cells and thymic progenitors accounted for the high day-60 TCRbeta diversity observed in some patients. T-cell numbers and diversity one year post-transplant derived largely from freshly generated T cells. Reportedly, roughly two months post-transplant, alpha-beta T cells arose from several hundred expanded graft clones.

This sequence was found in a boy younger than two with Wiskott-Aldrich syndrome, due to receive a stem cell transplant. The rearrangement links TRBV28 to TRBJ2-1; 7 nucleotides agree with TRBD2. Sequences were derived from PBMCs, sampled before TCRalphabeta/CD19-depleted stem cell transplant. CDR3 sequence reads: CASSALLADSYNEQFF. CDR3 coding DNA: TGTGCCAGCAGTGCCCTCCTAGCGGATTCCTACAATGAGCAGTTCTTC.